The TCR beta chain under discussion was sequenced for a study of technical replicates of blood from a few donors. After removal of 5 bases from V and 4 bases from J, the junction contained 3 bases not matched to a gene. Germline V gene sequence: CDR1 MNHEY, CDR2 SVGAGI. The CDR3 has 14 amino acids. Repertoires were generated with immunoSEQ multiplex PCR, while TCRdb's copy carries only in-frame clones and drops some. The sample records tens of thousands of clones, around 96% being singletons. The rearrangement links TRBV6-5 to TRBJ2-7; 12 bases map to TRBD1. The material sequenced was T cells isolated from PBMCs. The source of this sequence is a human donor in good health. CDR3 bases: TGTGCCAGCAGTCCGGGACAGGGGGCTTACGAGCAGTACTTC. It codes for CASSPGQGAYEQYF.